Described below is a single T cell receptor (beta chain) sequence and its context. Its antigen is not yet known. No base quality information exists; no much larger clone differs at one position. A single peripheral blood draw of around 0.11 L on average was collected from each donor into heparinised tubes. Using a panel that included CD45RO, CCR7, CD25, CD127, CD95 and CD27, naive, central memory, regulatory and stem cell-like memory CD4+ T cells were sorted on a BD FACSAria II. All sorted populations exceeded 98% purity. PBMCs were isolated immediately by Lymphoprep density gradient centrifugation and stained directly without culture. To minimize batch effects, samples were stained and sorted in pairs, one healthy donor with one patient per experiment. All of the isolated RNA was reverse transcribed with the High Capacity cDNA Reverse Transcription Kit, so expressed TCRB transcripts were sequenced. Deep immunoSEQ sequencing was performed on naive, central memory and regulatory T cell samples, with an average of roughly 3.5 million total reads per sample. Sorted cells were lysed in RLT buffer, and RNA was extracted using DNase-treated RNeasy Micro or Mini kits according to cell number. To prevent cross-contamination, each cell subset was processed individually, whereas patient and healthy donor samples were processed jointly. TCRB sequences were amplified from cDNA with the immunoSEQ multiplex PCR, producing 87-bp fragments spanning the CDR3 region. Sequencing of the amplicons was performed on the Illumina HiSeq platform. As for the authors' bioinformatics: PCR bias was computationally corrected using synthetic template baselines, reads within Hamming distance 2 were collapsed, and singletons that could not be merged were discarded. Reads were aligned against IMGT so that V, D and J genes, CDR3 length and insertions or deletions at six rearrangement sites could be assigned. Clonotype counts were normalized to sorted cell number within each subset before computing true diversity and Gini coefficients with the tcR R package. The overlap coefficient, calculated on TCRB nucleotide sequences, was used to quantify repertoire sharing. Out-of-frame TCRB sequences from naive cells were analyzed as a proxy for the pre-selection repertoire. Held by TCRdb, this immuneACCESS table contains in-frame sequences only and omits some clones. Under half of the omission traces to an unresolved V gene where checked; the cause of the rest is unknown. The V and J calls and clone size come from that table; D and trimming were worked out from the DNA. The sample has under 300,000 clones on record, 16% of them singletons. The biggest ten clones account for roughly 0.08% of the sample.

This specimen belongs to a study of beta chain features in type 1 diabetes (dated by TCRdb to the late 2010s). With regard to the full study: Mean age, gender distribution, total cell number and subset yield were not different between patients and healthy donors. Across all samples, approximately 98,000,000 sorted cells were examined, and cell number per subset correlated strongly with RNA yield. In the study, TCRB repertoires of sorted circulating CD4+ T cell subsets from recently diagnosed type 1 diabetes patients were compared with those of matched healthy donors. Regulatory and stem cell-like memory subsets were obtained from only 8 patients and about eight healthy donors, while naive and central memory subsets were obtained from all 30 or so donors. The research as a whole found: Naive, central memory and regulatory TCRB repertoires appeared more similar among patients than among healthy donors. Because small numbers of individuals were included in the HLA sub-analyses, any influence of HLA type on TCRB rearrangement was left unresolved. Fewer insertions and more nucleotide deletions at VDJ recombination sites were observed in patients with type 1 diabetes, implying thymic rearrangement abnormalities. In all four CD4+ subsets, TCRB CDR3 length was moderately but significantly shorter in type 1 diabetes patients. Shorter templates might have been favored by PCR, but patient and control samples were amplified and corrected together, so both groups would have been affected equally by any skew. Because cDNA rather than genomic DNA was sequenced, highly expressing activated cells could have been over-represented, although no difference in activation and CD3 levels was found between groups.

The clonotype originates from a man under 40 with type 1 diabetes. What was sequenced was naive CD4+ T cells from blood. The cell subset or site tag for this specimen amounts to: true naive CD4+ T cells.

The DNA reads as follows: TGTGCCAGCAGCCCTAGCGGGGGGTCCTACAATGAGCAGTTCTTC. It specifies CASSPSGGSYNEQFF. The rearrangement combines TRBV25-1 with TRBJ2-1; 11 central nucleotides agree with TRBD2. After removal of 6 bases from V and 1 base from J, the junction retains 2 bases not matched to a gene. CDR1 and CDR2 are drawn from the germline V gene: MGHDK, SYGVNS. The CDR3 starts with the cysteine, ends with the phenylalanine, and has 15 residues. CDR3 DNA is the only sequence kept; it has 45 bases, read in frame from the first base.